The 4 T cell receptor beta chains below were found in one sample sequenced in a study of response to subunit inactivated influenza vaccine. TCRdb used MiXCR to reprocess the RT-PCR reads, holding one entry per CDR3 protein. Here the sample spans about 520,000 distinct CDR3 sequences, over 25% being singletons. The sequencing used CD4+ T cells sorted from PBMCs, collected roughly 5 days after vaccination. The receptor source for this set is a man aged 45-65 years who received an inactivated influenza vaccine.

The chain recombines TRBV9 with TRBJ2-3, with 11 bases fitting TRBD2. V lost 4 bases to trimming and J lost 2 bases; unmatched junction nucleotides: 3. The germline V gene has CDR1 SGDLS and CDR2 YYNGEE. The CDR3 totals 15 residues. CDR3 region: CASSTSGSPTDTQYF. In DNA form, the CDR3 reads TGTGCCAGCAGCACTAGCGGGAGTCCCACAGATACGCAGTATTTT.

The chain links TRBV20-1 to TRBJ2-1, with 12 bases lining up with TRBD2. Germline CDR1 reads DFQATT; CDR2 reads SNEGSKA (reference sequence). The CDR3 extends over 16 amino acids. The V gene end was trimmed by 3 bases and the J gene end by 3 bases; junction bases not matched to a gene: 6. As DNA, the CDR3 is TGCAGTGCTAGGCCTAGCGGGGGGGCCTTCTACAATGAGCAGTTCTTC. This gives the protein CSARPSGGAFYNEQFF.

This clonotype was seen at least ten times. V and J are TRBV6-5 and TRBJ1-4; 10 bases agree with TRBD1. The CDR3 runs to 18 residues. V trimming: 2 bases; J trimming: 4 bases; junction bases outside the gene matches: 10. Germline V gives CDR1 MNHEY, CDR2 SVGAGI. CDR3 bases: TGTGCCAGCAGTTACGAGGACAGGGGGGTGCGGGGTAATGAAAAACTGTTTTTT. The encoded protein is CASSYEDRGVRGNEKLFF.

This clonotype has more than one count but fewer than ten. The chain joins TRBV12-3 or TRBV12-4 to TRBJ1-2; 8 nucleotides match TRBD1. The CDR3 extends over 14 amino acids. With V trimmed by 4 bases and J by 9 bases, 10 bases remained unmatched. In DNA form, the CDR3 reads TGTGCCAGCAGTTCCCCGGGACAGGACGGTAGCTACACCTTC. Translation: CASSSPGQDGSYTF.